This TCR beta chain was found in a study of blood T cell repertoires in COVID-19. As for the study in general: There were acute and convalescent COVID-19 samples, and they came from the United States, Italy and Spain.

The CDR3 covers 16 residues. V shed 0 bases and J 7 bases; nucleotides not matched to a gene: 3. From germline, CDR1 is SGDLS and CDR2 YYNGEE. This clone occurred once. In the original analysis: The assay estimated nucleated cells by amplifying reference gene primers. Some clones are missing from TCRdb's copy, which holds only in-frame ones; the method was immunoSEQ multiplex PCR. The V and J calls and clone size were taken over from that table, and D and trimming were inferred from the DNA. This table holds 300,000 to 400,000 clones, around nine tenths found once. The receptor was derived from a man between 45 and 60 years old with active or convalescent COVID-19. This rearrangement joins TRBV9 to TRBJ2-5; 16 positions agree with TRBD2. The source material was peripheral blood. In nucleotides, the CDR3 is TGTGCCAGCAGCGTAGCCGGGACTAGCGGGGGGGGGACCCAGTACTTC. As protein: CASSVAGTSGGGTQYF.